This T cell receptor beta chain was recovered during a study of blood T cell repertoires in COVID-19. Looking at the study overall: Spain, Italy and the United States supplied samples that represented acute and convalescent COVID-19. Sources were T cells, B-cell-depleted T cells, or PBMCs; the material itself was cDNA or gDNA.

Trimming pared 3 bases from V and 0 bases from J, leaving 3 bases between. Germline-derived CDR1 and CDR2 are LGHNT and FRNRAP. This CDR3 is 12 amino acids long. Authors' analysis steps: From reference gene primer amplification, estimates of nucleated cell counts were derived. Only in-frame clones appear in the TCRdb table, and some are missing; sequencing was by immunoSEQ multiplex PCR. From that table come the V and J calls and clone size; the DNA was used to work out D and trimming. The sample has around 190,000 clones; approximately 91% are singletons. The TCR comes from a man aged 18 to 29 with active or convalescent COVID-19. The chain carries TRBV12-5 and TRBJ2-7; D remains unclear. The sample comprised peripheral blood. The CDR3 nucleotides are TGTGCTAGTGGTTTACTCTCCTACGAGCAGTACTTC. This codes for CASGLLSYEQYF.